This entry describes one T cell receptor beta chain. CDR1 is SEHNR, CDR2 FQNEAQ, per germline (reference sequence). Trimming took 5 bases from V and 9 from J; bases not matched to a gene: 11. CDR3 length: 16 residues. These data originate in a study of control samples from healthy donors and cancer patients. Libraries were prepared by immunoSEQ multiplex PCR; TCRdb keeps only in-frame clonotypes and omits some of them. The table lists over 85,000 clones, roughly 80% of them singletons, with under 40% in the top ten. This receptor was identified in a man between 65 and 85 years old with lung cancer. The V and J genes are TRBV7-9 and TRBJ1-6; 9 nucleotides match TRBD1. Sequenced sample: PBMCs. The CDR3 DNA is TGTGCCAGCAGCCTCTCCGGGACAGGGAGTACTTCACCCCTCCACTTT. Its translation: CASSLSGTGSTSPLHF.